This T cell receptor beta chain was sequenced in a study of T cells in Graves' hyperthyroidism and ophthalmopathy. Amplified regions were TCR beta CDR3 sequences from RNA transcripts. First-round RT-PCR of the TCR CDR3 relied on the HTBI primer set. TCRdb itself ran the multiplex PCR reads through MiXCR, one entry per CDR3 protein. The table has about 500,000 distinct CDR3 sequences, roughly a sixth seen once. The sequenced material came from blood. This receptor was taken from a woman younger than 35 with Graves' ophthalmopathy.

Written as DNA, the CDR3 is TGTGCCAGTAGTATGTACGGGTTTAGCACAGATACGCAGTATTTT. This gives the protein CASSMYGFSTDTQYF. This chain uses TRBV19 with TRBJ2-3, with D unresolved. Germline lookup yields CDR1 LNHDA and CDR2 SQIVND (reference sequence). Trimming pared 3 bases from V and 0 bases from J, leaving 10 bases between. The CDR3 is made up of 15 amino acids.